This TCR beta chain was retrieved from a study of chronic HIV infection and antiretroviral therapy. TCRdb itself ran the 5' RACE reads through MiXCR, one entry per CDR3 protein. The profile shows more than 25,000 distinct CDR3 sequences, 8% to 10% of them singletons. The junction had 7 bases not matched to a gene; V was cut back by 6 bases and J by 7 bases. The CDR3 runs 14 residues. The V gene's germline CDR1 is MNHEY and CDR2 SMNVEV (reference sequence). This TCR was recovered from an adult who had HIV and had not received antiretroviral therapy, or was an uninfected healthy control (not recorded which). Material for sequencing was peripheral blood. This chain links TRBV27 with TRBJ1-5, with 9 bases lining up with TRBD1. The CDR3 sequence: CASSQKQGAQPQHF. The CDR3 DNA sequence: TGTGCCAGCAGCCAGAAACAGGGGGCACAGCCCCAGCATTTT.